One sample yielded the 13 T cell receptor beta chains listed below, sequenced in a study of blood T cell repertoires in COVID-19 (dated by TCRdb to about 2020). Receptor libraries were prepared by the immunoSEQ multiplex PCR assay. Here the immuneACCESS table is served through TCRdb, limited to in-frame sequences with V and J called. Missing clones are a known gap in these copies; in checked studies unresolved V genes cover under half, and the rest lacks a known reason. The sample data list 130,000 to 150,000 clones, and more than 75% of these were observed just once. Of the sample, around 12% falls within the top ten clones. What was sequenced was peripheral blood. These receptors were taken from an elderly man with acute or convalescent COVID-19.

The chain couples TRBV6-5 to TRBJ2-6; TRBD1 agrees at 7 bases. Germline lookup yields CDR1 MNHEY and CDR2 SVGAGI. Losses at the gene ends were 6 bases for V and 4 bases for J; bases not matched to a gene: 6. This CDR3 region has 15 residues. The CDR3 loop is CASSPTGQGANVLTF. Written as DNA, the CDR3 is TGTGCCAGCAGCCCGACAGGGCAAGGGGCCAACGTCCTGACTTTC.

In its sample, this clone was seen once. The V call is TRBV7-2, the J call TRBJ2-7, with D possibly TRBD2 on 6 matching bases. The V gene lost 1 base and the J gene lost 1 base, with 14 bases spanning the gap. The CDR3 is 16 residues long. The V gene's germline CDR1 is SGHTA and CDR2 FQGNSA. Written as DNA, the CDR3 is TGTGCCAGCAGCTTAGGGTTGGGTGGAGGGTCCTACGAGCAGTACTTC. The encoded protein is CASSLGLGGGSYEQYF.

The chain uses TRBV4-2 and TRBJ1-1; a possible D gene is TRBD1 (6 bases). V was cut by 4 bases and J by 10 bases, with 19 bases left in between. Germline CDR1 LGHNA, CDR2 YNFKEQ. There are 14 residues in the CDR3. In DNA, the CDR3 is TGTGCCAGCAGCCGAGACAGGATTACTGATGGAGCTTTCTTT. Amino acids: CASSRDRITDGAFF.

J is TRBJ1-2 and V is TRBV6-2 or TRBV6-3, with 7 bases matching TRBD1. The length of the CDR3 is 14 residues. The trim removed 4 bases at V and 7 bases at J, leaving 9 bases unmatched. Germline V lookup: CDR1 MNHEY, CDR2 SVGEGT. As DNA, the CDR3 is TGTGCCAGCAGTTCCCCGGGACAGCTTTTTGGCTACACCTTC. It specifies CASSSPGQLFGYTF.

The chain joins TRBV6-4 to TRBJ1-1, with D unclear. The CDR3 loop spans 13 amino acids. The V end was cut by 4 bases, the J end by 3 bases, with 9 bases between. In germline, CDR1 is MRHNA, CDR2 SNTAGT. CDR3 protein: CASSAEEDTEAFF. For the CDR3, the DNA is TGTGCCAGCAGTGCCGAGGAAGACACTGAAGCTTTCTTT.

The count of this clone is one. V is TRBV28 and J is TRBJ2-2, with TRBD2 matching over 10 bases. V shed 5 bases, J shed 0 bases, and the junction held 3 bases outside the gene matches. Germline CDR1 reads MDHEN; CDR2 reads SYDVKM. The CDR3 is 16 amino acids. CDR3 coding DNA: TGTGCCAGCAGTAGCGGGGGGGCCCCGAACACCGGGGAGCTGTTTTTT. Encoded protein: CASSSGGAPNTGELFF.

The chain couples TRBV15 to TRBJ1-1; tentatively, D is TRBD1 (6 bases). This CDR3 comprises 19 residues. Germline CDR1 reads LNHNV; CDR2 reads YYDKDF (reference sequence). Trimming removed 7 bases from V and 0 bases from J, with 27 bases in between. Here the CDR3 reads CATNLDERQGRGVNTEAFF. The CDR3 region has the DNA TGTGCCACCAACCTAGACGAAAGGCAGGGGCGTGGGGTGAACACTGAAGCTTTCTTT.

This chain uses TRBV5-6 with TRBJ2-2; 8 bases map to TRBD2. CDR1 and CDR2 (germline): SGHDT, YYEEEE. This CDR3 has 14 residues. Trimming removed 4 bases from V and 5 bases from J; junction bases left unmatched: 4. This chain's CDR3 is CASSLPGGTGELFF. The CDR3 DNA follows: TGTGCCAGCAGCCTACCGGGGGGGACCGGGGAGCTGTTTTTT.

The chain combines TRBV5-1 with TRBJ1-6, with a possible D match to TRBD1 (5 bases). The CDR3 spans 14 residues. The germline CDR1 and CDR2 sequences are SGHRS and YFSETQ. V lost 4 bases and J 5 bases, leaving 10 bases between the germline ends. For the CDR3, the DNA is TGCGCCAGCAGCCAGGGATCAAATAATTCACCCCTCCACTTT. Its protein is CASSQGSNNSPLHF.

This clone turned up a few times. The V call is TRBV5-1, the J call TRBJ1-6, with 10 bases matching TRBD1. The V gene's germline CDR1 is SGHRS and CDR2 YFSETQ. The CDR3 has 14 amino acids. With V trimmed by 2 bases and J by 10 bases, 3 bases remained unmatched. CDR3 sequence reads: CASSFGQGDSPLHF. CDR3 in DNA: TGCGCCAGCAGCTTTGGACAGGGGGACTCACCCCTCCACTTT.

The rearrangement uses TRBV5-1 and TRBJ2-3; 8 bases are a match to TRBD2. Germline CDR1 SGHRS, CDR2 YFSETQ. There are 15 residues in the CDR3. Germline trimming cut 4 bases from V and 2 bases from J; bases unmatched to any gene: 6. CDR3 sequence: CASSQLAGTTDTQYF. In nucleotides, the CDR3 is TGCGCCAGCAGCCAATTAGCGGGGACCACAGATACGCAGTATTTT.

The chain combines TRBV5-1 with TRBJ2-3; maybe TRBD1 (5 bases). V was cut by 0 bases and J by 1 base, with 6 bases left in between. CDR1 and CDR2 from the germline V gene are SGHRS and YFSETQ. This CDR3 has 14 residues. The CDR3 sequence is CASSLVTGTDTQYF. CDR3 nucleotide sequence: TGCGCCAGCAGCTTGGTGACAGGCACAGATACGCAGTATTTT.

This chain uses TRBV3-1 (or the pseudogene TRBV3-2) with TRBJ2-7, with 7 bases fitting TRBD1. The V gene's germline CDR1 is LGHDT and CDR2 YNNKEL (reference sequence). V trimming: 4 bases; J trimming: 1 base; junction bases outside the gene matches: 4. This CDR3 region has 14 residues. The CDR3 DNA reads TGTGCCAGCAGCCGGGACAGTGGATCCTACGAGCAGTACTTC. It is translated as CASSRDSGSYEQYF.